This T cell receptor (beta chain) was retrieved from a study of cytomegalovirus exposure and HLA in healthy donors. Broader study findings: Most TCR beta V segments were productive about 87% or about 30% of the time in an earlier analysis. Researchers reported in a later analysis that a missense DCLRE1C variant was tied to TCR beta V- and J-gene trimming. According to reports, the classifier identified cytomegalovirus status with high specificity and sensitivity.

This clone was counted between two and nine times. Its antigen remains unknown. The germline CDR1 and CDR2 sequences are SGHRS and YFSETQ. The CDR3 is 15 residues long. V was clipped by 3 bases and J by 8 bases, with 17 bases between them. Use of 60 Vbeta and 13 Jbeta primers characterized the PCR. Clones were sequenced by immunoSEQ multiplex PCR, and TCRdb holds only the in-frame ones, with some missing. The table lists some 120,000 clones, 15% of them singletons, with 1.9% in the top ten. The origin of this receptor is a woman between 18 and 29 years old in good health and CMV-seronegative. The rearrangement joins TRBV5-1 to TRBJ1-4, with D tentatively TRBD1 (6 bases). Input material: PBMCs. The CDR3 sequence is CASSSKTGSNEKLFF. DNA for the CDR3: TGCGCCAGCAGCTCGAAAACAGGGTCCAACGAAAAACTGTTTTTT.